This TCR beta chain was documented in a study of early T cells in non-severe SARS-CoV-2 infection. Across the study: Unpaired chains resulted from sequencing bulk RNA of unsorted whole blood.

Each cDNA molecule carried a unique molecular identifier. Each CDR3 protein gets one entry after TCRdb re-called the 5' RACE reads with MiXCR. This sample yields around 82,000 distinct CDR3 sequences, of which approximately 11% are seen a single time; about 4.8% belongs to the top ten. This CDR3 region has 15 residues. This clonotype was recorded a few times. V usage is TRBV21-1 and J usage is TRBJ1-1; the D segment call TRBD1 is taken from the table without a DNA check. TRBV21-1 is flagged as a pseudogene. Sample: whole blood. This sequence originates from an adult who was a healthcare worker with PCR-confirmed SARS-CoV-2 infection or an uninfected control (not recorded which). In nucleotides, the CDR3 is TGTGCCAGCAGCAAAGAGGGCGTTACTTCAGTCGGAGCTTTCTTT. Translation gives CASSKEGVTSVGAFF.